The rows below give T cell receptor beta chains drawn from one sample of a study of early T cells in non-severe SARS-CoV-2 infection. TCRdb itself ran the 5' RACE reads through MiXCR, one entry per CDR3 protein. The table records roughly 28,000 distinct CDR3 sequences, about 5% of them present only once. Material for sequencing was whole blood. All receptors derive from an adult who was a healthcare worker with PCR-confirmed SARS-CoV-2 infection or an uninfected control (not recorded which). CDR3s include the opening cysteine and the closing phenylalanine or tryptophan. The order of the fields is J gene, clone size, D gene, V gene, CDR3 protein, CDR3 DNA. D genes are given only for firm matches. Some rows mark clone size as missing; the rest say once, few, many or name a class of expanded clone.

j_call: TRBJ2-7
clone_size: many
d_call: NA
v_call: TRBV6-5
cdr3_aa: CASSWAGSSYEQYF
cdr3_nt: TGTGCCAGCAGTTGGGCGGGATCCTCCTACGAGCAGTACTTC

j_call: TRBJ1-4
clone_size: many
d_call: NA
v_call: TRBV2
cdr3_aa: CASRGWEKLFF
cdr3_nt: TGTGCCAGCAGGGGATGGGAAAAACTGTTTTTT

j_call: TRBJ2-4
clone_size: many
d_call: NA
v_call: TRBV7-9
cdr3_aa: CASTGTKIKNIQYF
cdr3_nt: TGTGCCAGCACGGGGACGAAAATCAAAAACATTCAGTACTTC

j_call: TRBJ2-1
clone_size: many
d_call: TRBD2
v_call: TRBV3-1
cdr3_aa: CASSQSTPGGTGEQFF
cdr3_nt: TGTGCCAGCAGCCAATCTACCCCGGGGGGTACTGGTGAGCAGTTCTTC

j_call: TRBJ1-1
clone_size: many
d_call: TRBD1
v_call: TRBV6-5
cdr3_aa: CASSYSYRGNTEAFF
cdr3_nt: TGTGCCAGCAGTTACTCTTACAGGGGGAACACTGAAGCTTTCTTT

j_call: TRBJ2-2
clone_size: many
d_call: NA
v_call: TRBV30
cdr3_aa: CAWSMTNTGELFF
cdr3_nt: TGTGCCTGGAGTATGACGAACACCGGGGAGCTGTTTTTT

j_call: TRBJ2-7
clone_size: many
d_call: TRBD2
v_call: TRBV3-1
cdr3_aa: CASSQDGRGSWDEQYF
cdr3_nt: TGTGCCAGCAGCCAAGATGGGCGCGGGAGCTGGGACGAGCAGTACTTC

j_call: TRBJ1-1
clone_size: medium-sized
d_call: TRBD1
v_call: TRBV4-2
cdr3_aa: CASSQTGVDDTEAFF
cdr3_nt: TGTGCCAGCAGCCAAACAGGGGTCGATGACACTGAAGCTTTCTTT

j_call: TRBJ1-2
clone_size: few
d_call: TRBD1
v_call: TRBV7-9
cdr3_aa: CASSQGEAYGYTF
cdr3_nt: TGTGCCAGCAGCCAGGGGGAGGCTTATGGCTACACCTTC

j_call: TRBJ2-5
clone_size: many
d_call: NA
v_call: TRBV7-6
cdr3_aa: CASTSWAGMQETQYF
cdr3_nt: TGTGCCAGCACCTCCTGGGCGGGGATGCAAGAGACCCAGTACTTC

j_call: TRBJ1-1
clone_size: many
d_call: NA
v_call: TRBV3-1
cdr3_aa: CASSQTGLEAFF
cdr3_nt: TGTGCCAGCAGCCAAACGGGCCTTGAAGCTTTCTTT

j_call: TRBJ2-2
clone_size: many
d_call: NA
v_call: TRBV29-1
cdr3_aa: CSVGGANTGELFF
cdr3_nt: TGCAGCGTTGGTGGCGCGAACACCGGGGAGCTGTTTTTT

j_call: TRBJ1-5
clone_size: NA
d_call: NA
v_call: TRBV10-1
cdr3_aa: CASIRRPVYRNQPQHF
cdr3_nt: TGCGCCAGCATCCGAAGGCCGGTGTACCGAAATCAGCCCCAGCATTTT

j_call: TRBJ2-5
clone_size: NA
d_call: NA
v_call: TRBV29-1
cdr3_aa: CSVGNDGAQETQYF
cdr3_nt: TGCAGCGTTGGGAATGACGGGGCCCAAGAGACCCAGTACTTC

j_call: TRBJ1-4
clone_size: many
d_call: NA
v_call: TRBV15
cdr3_aa: CATSSGDSYNEKLFF
cdr3_nt: TGTGCCACCAGCAGCGGAGACAGCTATAATGAAAAACTGTTTTTT